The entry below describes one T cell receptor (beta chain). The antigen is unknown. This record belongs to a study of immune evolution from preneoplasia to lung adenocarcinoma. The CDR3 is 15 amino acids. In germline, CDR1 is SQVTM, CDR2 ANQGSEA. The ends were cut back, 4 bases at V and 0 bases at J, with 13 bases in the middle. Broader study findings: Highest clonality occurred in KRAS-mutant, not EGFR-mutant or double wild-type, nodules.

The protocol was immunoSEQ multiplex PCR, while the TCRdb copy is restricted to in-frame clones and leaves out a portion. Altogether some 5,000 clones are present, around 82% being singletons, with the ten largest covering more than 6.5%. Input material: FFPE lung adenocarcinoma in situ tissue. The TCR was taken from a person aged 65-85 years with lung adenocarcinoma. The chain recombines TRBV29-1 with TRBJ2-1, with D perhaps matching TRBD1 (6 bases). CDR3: CSVGGQTSSYNEQFF. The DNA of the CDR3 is TGCAGCGTTGGGGGACAAACGAGCTCCTACAATGAGCAGTTCTTC.